This entry lists 5 T cell receptor beta chains sequenced from one sample in a study of T cell clones after liver transplantation. Produced via immunoSEQ multiplex PCR; TCRdb's table is partial and in-frame only. Of tens of thousands of clones listed, roughly three quarters were seen once; the top ten hold 8% to 10%. Here the sequenced sample was CD4+ T cells from blood, taken at the 22-month timepoint. The receptor set was obtained from a human patient who received a liver transplant. Some T cells may have come from the graft donor.

The V and J genes are TRBV5-4 and TRBJ2-2, with D unclear. Germline V gene sequence: CDR1 SGHNT, CDR2 YYREEE (reference sequence). The CDR3 is 13 residues long. Trimming cost V 1 base and J 1 base, with 2 bases left between them. Here the CDR3 reads CASSLMNTGELFF. As DNA, the CDR3 is TGTGCCAGCAGCTTGATGAACACCGGGGAGCTGTTTTTT. Using reference TRBV5-4 and TRBJ2-2 for the parts outside the CDR3, the full variable domain is ETGVTQSPTHLIKTRGQQVTLRCSSQSGHNTVSWYQQALGQGPQFIFQYYREEENGRGNFPPRFSGLQFPNYSSELNVNALELDDSALYLCASSLMNTGELFFGEGSRLTVL.

The chain has TRBV7-9 and TRBJ2-5, with 10 bases lining up with TRBD1. The CDR3 sequence is 16 residues long. Germline V gene sequence: CDR1 SEHNR, CDR2 FQNEAQ (reference sequence). After removal of 1 base from V and 4 bases from J, the junction contained 6 bases not matched to a gene. The CDR3 nucleotides are TGTGCCAGCAGCTTAGTGGGACAGGGGAGCGGAGAGACCCAGTACTTC. Encoded protein: CASSLVGQGSGETQYF.

The chain is built from TRBV7-9 and TRBJ1-1, with unresolved D. CDR3 size: 13 residues. Between the trimmed V and J ends, which lost 4 bases and 10 bases, there was a span of 16 bases. Looked up from germline, CDR1 is SEHNR and CDR2 is FQNEAQ (reference sequence). The CDR3 loop is CASSSGDSRGAFF. DNA for the CDR3: TGTGCCAGCAGCTCGGGCGATAGCAGAGGAGCTTTCTTT.

The J gene is TRBJ1-2, the V gene TRBV5-1; 11 bases are shared with TRBD1. The germline gives CDR1 SGHRS, CDR2 YFSETQ. V gave up 4 bases and J gave up 6 bases; unmatched junction bases: 5. The CDR3 runs to 14 residues. The CDR3 here is CASSTDRGRDGYTF. Written as DNA, the CDR3 is TGCGCCAGCAGCACGGACAGGGGGCGGGATGGCTACACCTTC.

V gene TRBV5-6 combines with J gene TRBJ2-7; D unresolved. The germline CDR1 and CDR2 sequences are SGHDT and YYEEEE. The CDR3 sequence is 11 residues long. V shed 4 bases and J shed 3 bases, with 5 bases lying between them. CDR3 nucleotide sequence: TGTGCCAGCAGCGTCAGCTACGAGCAGTACTTC. It codes for CASSVSYEQYF.